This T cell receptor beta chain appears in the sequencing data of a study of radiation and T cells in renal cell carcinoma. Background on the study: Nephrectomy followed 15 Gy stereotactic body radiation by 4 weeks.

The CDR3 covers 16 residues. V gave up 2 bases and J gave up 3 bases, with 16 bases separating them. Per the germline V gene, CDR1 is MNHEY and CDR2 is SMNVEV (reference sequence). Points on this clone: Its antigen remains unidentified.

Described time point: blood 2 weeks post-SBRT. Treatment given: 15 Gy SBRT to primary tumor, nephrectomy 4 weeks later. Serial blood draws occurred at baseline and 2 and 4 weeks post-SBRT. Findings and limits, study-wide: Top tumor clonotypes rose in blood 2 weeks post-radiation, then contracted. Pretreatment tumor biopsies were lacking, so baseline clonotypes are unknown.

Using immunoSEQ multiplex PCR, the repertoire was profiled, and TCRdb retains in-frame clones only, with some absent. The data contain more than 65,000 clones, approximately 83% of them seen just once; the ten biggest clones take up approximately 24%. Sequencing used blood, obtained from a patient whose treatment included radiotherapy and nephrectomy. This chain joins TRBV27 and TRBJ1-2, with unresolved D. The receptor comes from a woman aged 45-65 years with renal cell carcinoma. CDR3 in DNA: TGTGCCAGCAGTTTACGAGAGGGTTCGGGGTACTATGGCTACACCTTC. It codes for CASSLREGSGYYGYTF.